Listed here are 17 T cell receptor beta chains from one sample, sequenced in a study of T cell changes during pregnancy in multiple sclerosis. Generated by immunoSEQ multiplex PCR, the TCRdb table keeps only in-frame clones and is missing some. Of fewer than 90,000 clones in the sample, over 80% were seen once. The source was peripheral blood, collected in the first trimester of pregnancy. All receptors come from a female donor with multiple sclerosis, enrolled in a pregnancy study.

CDR3 amino acids: CASSLGTGGHYNSPLHF. The CDR3 DNA sequence: TGTGCCAGCAGCTTAGGGACAGGGGGCCACTATAATTCACCCCTCCACTTT. The chain couples TRBV11-2 to TRBJ1-6, with TRBD1 matching 11 bases. V lost 1 base, J lost 3 bases, and 2 bases stayed unmatched. The CDR3 length is 17 residues. CDR1 SGHAT and CDR2 FQNNGV come from the germline V gene.

This clone was counted between two and nine times. The chain couples TRBV25-1 to TRBJ1-5; the match to TRBD1 covers 7 bases. This CDR3 has 13 residues. Unmatched junction bases numbered 4, after V lost 4 bases and J lost 7 bases. From germline, CDR1 is MGHDK and CDR2 SYGVNS. CDR3 protein: CASSAQGRQPQHF. CDR3 nucleotides: TGTGCCAGCAGTGCACAGGGGAGGCAGCCCCAGCATTTT.

The chain links TRBV6-1 to TRBJ2-1; TRBD2 agrees at 10 bases. V shed 3 bases, J shed 4 bases, and the junction held 6 bases outside the gene matches. The length of the CDR3 is 16 residues. Germline V gene lookup returns CDR1 MNHNS and CDR2 SASEGT. CDR3 protein: CASSEIPGLAYNEQFF. DNA for the CDR3: TGTGCCAGCAGTGAGATACCGGGACTAGCGTACAATGAGCAGTTCTTC.

V and J are TRBV27 and TRBJ1-1; 9 bases agree with TRBD1. V lost 2 bases and J lost 5; bases outside the gene matches: 9. The germline CDR1 and CDR2 sequences are MNHEY and SMNVEV (reference sequence). The CDR3 sequence is 16 residues long. The CDR3 coding sequence is TGTGCCAGCAGTTTACTAACAGGGGGCGAGGGAACTGAAGCTTTCTTT. This encodes CASSLLTGGEGTEAFF.

The V gene is TRBV7-3, the J gene TRBJ2-3; 10 bases agree with TRBD2. Germline V CDR1 and CDR2: SGHTA, FQGTGA. The junction had 7 bases not matched to a gene; V was cut back by 5 bases and J by 5 bases. The CDR3 has 15 amino acids. The CDR3 coding sequence is TGTGCCAGCAGCCACTTCAGCGGGAGGGGAGATACGCAGTATTTT. Translating gives CASSHFSGRGDTQYF. Together with reference TRBV7-3 and TRBJ2-3, the CDR3 gives the full variable domain: GAGVSQTPSNKVTEKGKYVELRCDPISGHTALYWYRQSLGQGPEFLIYFQGTGAADDSGLPNDRFFAVRPEGSVSTLKIQRTERGDSAVYLCASSHFSGRGDTQYFGPGTRLTVL.

This chain uses TRBV11-2 with TRBJ2-3; a weak D match, TRBD1 (5 bases). With 2 bases removed from V and 4 bases from J, the gap between germline ends came to 10 bases. Germline loops: CDR1 SGHAT, CDR2 FQNNGV. This CDR3 contains 14 residues. CDR3 protein: CASSLSGSPDTQYF. The CDR3 DNA reads TGTGCCAGCAGCTTATCAGGGTCCCCAGATACGCAGTATTTT.

The rearrangement uses TRBV2 and TRBJ2-6, with D perhaps matching TRBD1 (5 bases). V was shortened by 8 bases and J by 0 bases, with 17 bases between the two germline ends. Germline values: CDR1 SNHLY, CDR2 FYNNEI. The CDR3 extends over 17 amino acids. CDR3 protein: CASYKDGQLSGANVLTF. In DNA, the CDR3 is TGTGCCAGCTACAAGGACGGACAACTCTCTGGGGCCAACGTCCTGACTTTC.

The chain employs TRBV18 and TRBJ2-3; 11 bases map to TRBD2. The junction had 7 bases not matched to a gene; V was cut back by 3 bases and J by 5 bases. The CDR3 loop spans 16 amino acids. In germline, CDR1 is KGHSH, CDR2 LQKENI. The CDR3 DNA sequence: TGTGCCAGCTCACCCCGTCGACTAGCGGGGTTAGATACGCAGTATTTT. It is translated as CASSPRRLAGLDTQYF.

This clone was found once. The chain is built from TRBV13 and TRBJ2-7, with TRBD2 matching over 7 bases. The V segment lost 2 bases and the J segment 4 bases; nucleotides outside the gene matches: 2. The CDR3 length is 13 residues. CDR1 and CDR2 from the germline V gene are PRHDT and FYEKMQ (reference sequence). CDR3 protein: CASSLLGGYEQYF. CDR3 in DNA: TGTGCCAGCAGCTTATTGGGGGGGTACGAGCAGTACTTC.

CDR3 bases: TGTGCCAGCAGCCCGAGCGGGAGGGAGCAGTACTTC. Translated, it gives CASSPSGREQYF. The chain joins TRBV7-9 to TRBJ2-7; 9 bases are shared with TRBD2. CDR3 size: 12 residues. CDR1 is SEHNR and CDR2 is FQNEAQ in the germline V gene (reference sequence). V gave up 5 bases and J gave up 7 bases; unmatched junction bases: 3.

This chain joins TRBV27 and TRBJ2-5, with D possibly matching TRBD1 (6 bases). CDR3 length equals 19 residues. CDR1 is MNHEY and CDR2 is SMNVEV in the germline V gene (reference sequence). The V end was cut by 4 bases, the J end by 1 base, with 25 bases between. Here the CDR3 DNA reads TGTGCCAGCAGTTCCTCACCCGGGACACCGAAATTCCTCCAAGAGACCCAGTACTTC. Translation gives CASSSSPGTPKFLQETQYF.

CDR3 in amino acids: CSVDREGLYGYTF. The CDR3 region has the DNA TGCAGCGTTGATAGGGAGGGGCTTTATGGCTACACCTTC. The chain has TRBV29-1 and TRBJ1-2; possibly TRBD1 for D (5 bases). Germline V gives CDR1 SQVTM, CDR2 ANQGSEA. The CDR3 is made up of 13 amino acids. V was clipped by 3 bases and J by 5 bases, with 13 bases between them.

The CDR3 nucleotides are TGTGCCAGCACTGGGAGATACAATGAGCAGTTCTTC. Translated: CASTGRYNEQFF. V is TRBV28 and J is TRBJ2-1; tentatively, D is TRBD2 (5 bases). The ends were cut back, 7 bases at V and 4 bases at J, with 8 bases in the middle. This CDR3 region has 12 residues. Germline CDR1 and CDR2: MDHEN and SYDVKM.

The chain joins TRBV7-9 to TRBJ1-1; 10 positions agree with TRBD1. Trimming took 5 bases from V and 4 from J; bases not matched to a gene: 10. The CDR3 length is 16 residues. CDR1 SEHNR and CDR2 FQNEAQ come from the germline V gene (reference sequence). The DNA for the CDR3 is TGTGCCAGCAGCCCTGACAGGGGGCGACTGATCACTGAAGCTTTCTTT. It yields the protein CASSPDRGRLITEAFF.

The chain is built from TRBV12-5 and TRBJ1-1; no reliable D call. V was cut by 2 bases and J by 8 bases, with 15 bases left in between. This CDR3 is built from 14 residues. CDR1 and CDR2 (germline): LGHNT, FRNRAP. CDR3 nucleotide sequence: TGTGCTAGTGGTTTGCCATTAAAAAGACTCGAAGCTTTCTTT. This gives the protein CASGLPLKRLEAFF.

This chain connects TRBV5-1 to TRBJ2-2, with D hard to call. The CDR3 has 12 amino acids. In germline, CDR1 is SGHRS, CDR2 YFSETQ. The V end lost 4 bases, the J end lost 6 bases, and 7 bases lay between the germline ends. The CDR3 DNA reads TGCGCCAGCAGCCCGACTGCCGGGGAGCTGTTTTTT. Its protein is CASSPTAGELFF. The entire variable domain, with the rest obtained from reference TRBV5-1 and TRBJ2-2, is as follows: KAGVTQTPRYLIKTRGQQVTLSCSPISGHRSVSWYQQTPGQGLQFLFEYFSETQRNKGNFPGRFSGRQFSNSRSEMNVSTLELGDSALYLCASSPTAGELFFGEGSRLTVL.

V and J are TRBV5-1 and TRBJ1-2; 9 bases map to TRBD1. The CDR3 loop spans 15 amino acids. V dropped 4 bases and J dropped 5; count of bases not matched to a gene: 9. Germline V CDR1 and CDR2: SGHRS, YFSETQ. CDR3 amino acids: CASSEKTGTGYGYTF. The CDR3 region has the DNA TGCGCCAGCAGCGAAAAAACCGGGACAGGGTATGGCTACACCTTC.